The 22 T cell receptor beta chains given below trace back to one sample, sequenced in a study of response to subunit inactivated influenza vaccine. TCRdb reanalysed the RT-PCR reads using MiXCR and keeps one entry per CDR3 protein. Of about 830,000 distinct CDR3 sequences in the sample, under 20% were seen once. Sequenced here: PBMCs from blood, sampled around 5 days after vaccination. These receptors all stem from a man aged 50 to 60 who received an inactivated influenza vaccine.

There are a few counts of this clonotype. This chain connects TRBV6-2 or TRBV6-3 to TRBJ2-7; D ambiguous. This CDR3 comprises 15 residues. Looked up from germline, CDR1 is MNHEY and CDR2 is SVGEGT. Trimming took 5 bases from V and 2 from J, leaving 16 bases between them. CDR3: CASSRPTSPTYEQYF. Here the CDR3 DNA reads TGTGCCAGCAGTCGCCCAACCAGCCCCACCTACGAGCAGTACTTC.

This clonotype was counted only a few times. V is TRBV6-2 or TRBV6-3 and J is TRBJ2-2, with TRBD2 identical over 8 bases. The CDR3 is 16 amino acids. Germline loops: CDR1 MNHEY, CDR2 SVGEGT. Trimming removed 6 bases from V and 5 bases from J; junction bases left unmatched: 11. The CDR3 bases are TGTGCCAGCAGACCTGTCCCGGGACTAGGTACCGGGGAGCTGTTTTTT. This encodes CASRPVPGLGTGELFF.

This clonotype was observed a handful of times. The CDR3 here is CSARDPTGAYTEAFF. Written as DNA, the CDR3 is TGCAGTGCTAGAGATCCCACAGGGGCATACACTGAAGCTTTCTTT. The J gene is TRBJ1-1, the V gene TRBV20-1; 7 positions agree with TRBD1. Germline V gene sequence: CDR1 DFQATT, CDR2 SNEGSKA (reference sequence). The V segment lost 0 bases and the J segment 3 bases; nucleotides outside the gene matches: 7. There are 15 residues in the CDR3.

V usage is TRBV5-5 and J usage is TRBJ2-7; 11 positions match TRBD2. This CDR3 contains 17 residues. J gave up 4 bases and V 0 bases, and 9 bases lay outside the gene matches. Germline CDR1 SGHKS, CDR2 YYEKEE (reference sequence). The CDR3 region is CASSLVGTSGRFYEQYF. The CDR3 DNA reads as TGTGCCAGCAGCTTGGTCGGTACTAGCGGGAGATTTTACGAGCAGTACTTC. Based on the CDR3 plus reference TRBV5-5 and TRBJ2-7, the full variable domain is DAGVTQSPTHLIKTRGQQVTLRCSPISGHKSVSWYQQVLGQGPQFIFQYYEKEERGRGNFPDRFSARQFPNYSSELNVNALLLGDSALYLCASSLVGTSGRFYEQYFGPGTRLTVT.

The chain carries TRBV12-3 or TRBV12-4 and TRBJ2-7; D might be TRBD1 (5 bases). Deletions cut 3 bases from V and 0 bases from J, with 15 bases between. The CDR3 is 16 amino acids. The CDR3 nucleotides are TGTGCCAGCAGTTTTGTCGACAGTCATAGCTCCTACGAGCAGTACTTC. This codes for CASSFVDSHSSYEQYF.

This clonotype was observed many times. The rearrangement links TRBV29-1 to TRBJ2-1, with TRBD2 matching over 9 bases. Germline loops: CDR1 SQVTM, CDR2 ANQGSEA. With V trimmed by 3 bases and J by 7 bases, 7 bases remained unmatched. The CDR3 spans 14 residues. This chain's CDR3 is CSVELAGEENEQFF. CDR3 nucleotide sequence: TGCAGCGTTGAGTTAGCGGGAGAGGAGAATGAGCAGTTCTTC.

The chain employs TRBV5-5 and TRBJ2-1; TRBD1 agrees at 9 bases. The CDR3 is made up of 15 amino acids. J lost 6 bases, V lost 4 bases, and 8 bases had no gene match. The germline CDR1 and CDR2 sequences are SGHKS and YYEKEE (reference sequence). CDR3 region: CASSPQGAYGNEQFF. Here the CDR3 DNA reads TGTGCCAGCAGCCCACAGGGGGCTTACGGCAATGAGCAGTTCTTC.

At least ten counts were recorded for this clonotype. This sequence joins TRBV12-3 or TRBV12-4 and TRBJ2-7; D unclear. There are 15 residues in the CDR3. Trimming removed 1 base from V and 5 bases from J, with 15 bases in between. The CDR3 loop reads CASSLVGHPPDEQYF. CDR3 nucleotide sequence: TGTGCCAGCAGTTTAGTGGGCCACCCTCCGGACGAGCAGTACTTC.

This clonotype has only a few counts. The V gene is TRBV4-3, the J gene TRBJ2-5; 11 bases are shared with TRBD1. CDR1 and CDR2 from the germline V gene are LGHNA and YSLEER. The CDR3 sequence is 16 residues long. Trimming took 1 base from V and 5 from J; bases not matched to a gene: 6. CDR3 region: CASSQAWTGGLETQYF. The DNA of the CDR3 is TGCGCCAGCAGCCAAGCCTGGACAGGGGGCCTGGAGACCCAGTACTTC.

V gene TRBV18 combines with J gene TRBJ2-7; 12 bases agree with TRBD1. CDR3 length: 17 amino acids. The V gene's germline CDR1 is KGHSH and CDR2 LQKENI. Trimming removed 3 bases from V and 0 bases from J; junction bases left unmatched: 6. Here the CDR3 reads CASSPSGQGAFSYEQYF. In DNA form, the CDR3 reads TGTGCCAGCTCACCGTCGGGACAGGGGGCATTCTCCTACGAGCAGTACTTC.

This clonotype was seen repeatedly, ten times or more. The chain couples TRBV3-1 to TRBJ2-1; D call uncertain. Per germline, CDR1 LGHDT and CDR2 YNNKEL (reference sequence). The CDR3 runs to 11 residues. Trimming took 2 bases from V and 7 from J, leaving 3 bases between them. The CDR3 sequence is CASSQTNEQFF. The CDR3 DNA reads as TGTGCCAGCAGCCAAACGAATGAGCAGTTCTTC.

The rearrangement links TRBV20-1 to TRBJ2-3; a possible D gene is TRBD1 (6 bases). This CDR3 is 14 amino acids long. The germline V gene encodes CDR1 DFQATT and CDR2 SNEGSKA (reference sequence). The germline V and J ends were trimmed by 2 bases and 4 bases, with 13 bases remaining between them. DNA for the CDR3: TGCAGTGCTAGACAGCCATGGGGGCCAGATACGCAGTATTTT. Its translation is CSARQPWGPDTQYF.

The rearrangement joins TRBV28 to TRBJ2-7; D is possibly TRBD1 or TRBD2 (6 bases each). Germline loops: CDR1 MDHEN, CDR2 SYDVKM. The V gene lost 2 bases and the J gene lost 4 bases, with 12 bases spanning the gap. The CDR3 spans 14 residues. The CDR3 loop is CASSLVGGDYEQYF. CDR3 coding DNA: TGTGCCAGCAGTTTAGTGGGGGGCGATTACGAGCAGTACTTC.

This chain joins TRBV6-5 and TRBJ1-2, with 9 positions matching TRBD1. The V segment lost 2 bases and the J segment 2 bases; nucleotides outside the gene matches: 3. Germline-derived CDR1 and CDR2 are MNHEY and SVGAGI. This CDR3 is built from 15 residues. The CDR3 region has the DNA TGTGCCAGCAGTTACGGACAGGGGTTAAACTATGGCTACACCTTC. It specifies CASSYGQGLNYGYTF.

V gene TRBV7-9 combines with J gene TRBJ2-7, with a possible D match to TRBD1 (6 bases). Trimming left V 11 bases short and J 1 base short, with 15 bases between. The CDR3 extends over 13 amino acids. Per germline, CDR1 SEHNR and CDR2 FQNEAQ (reference sequence). The CDR3, as DNA: TGTGCCTGCGGACAGCCAGGATCCTACGAGCAGTACTTC. This sequence encodes CACGQPGSYEQYF.

The table lists this clonotype with a few counts. The chain uses TRBV7-9 and TRBJ2-1; the D gene is possibly TRBD2 (6 bases). Trimming removed 1 base from V and 2 bases from J, with 12 bases in between. The germline V gene has CDR1 SEHNR and CDR2 FQNEAQ (reference sequence). This CDR3 is built from 16 residues. The CDR3 here is CASSLDVAEAYNEQFF. The CDR3 DNA reads as TGTGCCAGCAGCTTAGACGTAGCGGAGGCCTACAATGAGCAGTTCTTC.

The chain employs TRBV12-3 or TRBV12-4 and TRBJ2-3; 7 nucleotides agree with TRBD2. The V segment lost 6 bases and the J segment 5 bases; nucleotides outside the gene matches: 11. There are 15 residues in the CDR3. CDR3: CASRVSGVLVDTQYF. The CDR3 DNA reads as TGTGCCAGCAGGGTCAGCGGGGTGCTTGTAGATACGCAGTATTTT.

This clonotype was observed a handful of times. J is TRBJ1-2 and V is TRBV28, with a tentative D call TRBD1 (5 bases). Germline loops: CDR1 MDHEN, CDR2 SYDVKM. Trimming left V 6 bases short and J 0 bases short, with 11 bases between. The CDR3 spans 14 residues. CDR3 nucleotides: TGTGCCAGCAGGGGGGTAGTGACTAACTATGGCTACACCTTC. Protein product: CASRGVVTNYGYTF.

This clonotype was observed a handful of times. This chain connects TRBV6-5 to TRBJ1-2; D is unclear. The CDR3 is 16 amino acids. Germline CDR1 and CDR2: MNHEY and SVGAGI. Trimming pared 0 bases from V and 4 bases from J, leaving 15 bases between. The CDR3 loop reads CASSYSNRQIFYGYTF. CDR3 nucleotides: TGTGCCAGCAGTTACTCGAATCGGCAGATCTTCTATGGCTACACCTTC.

This clonotype was counted many times. The genes are TRBV7-2 and TRBJ1-5; no reliable D call. There are 14 residues in the CDR3. The V gene lost 0 bases and the J gene lost 2 bases, with 5 bases spanning the gap. The germline V gene encodes CDR1 SGHTA and CDR2 FQGNSA. CDR3 coding DNA: TGTGCCAGCAGCTTAGCAGGACGCAATCAGCCCCAGCATTTT. Its protein product is CASSLAGRNQPQHF.

This clonotype appeared a few times. The V call is TRBV24-1, the J call TRBJ2-5; D ambiguous. Looked up from germline, CDR1 is KGHDR and CDR2 is SFDVKD. This CDR3 has 17 amino acids. V dropped 0 bases and J dropped 2 bases, with 15 bases sitting between them. CDR3 DNA sequence: TGTGCCACCAGTGATTTGAGAGTCGGGCACCAGCAAGAGACCCAGTACTTC. The encoded protein is CATSDLRVGHQQETQYF.

This clonotype has only a few counts. The V and J genes are TRBV25-1 and TRBJ2-5; no definite D call. CDR1 is MGHDK, CDR2 SYGVNS, per germline. The CDR3 sequence is 11 residues long. The germline V and J ends were trimmed by 8 bases and 4 bases, with 8 bases remaining between them. The CDR3 nucleotides are TGTGCCAGCCCCCCTGGAGAGACCCAGTACTTC. Its translation is CASPPGETQYF.